Listed here is a single T cell receptor (beta chain). What it recognizes is unknown. The V and J ends lost 2 bases and 2 bases respectively, with 13 bases between them. CDR3 length: 15 amino acids. Germline V lookup: CDR1 SGHTA, CDR2 FQGNSA. Measured with immunoSEQ multiplex PCR; TCRdb has only the in-frame clones, and not every one. The sample has tens of thousands of clones, less than 90% seen once. The sample comes from a study of T cell responses to AZD1222 COVID-19 vaccine. The study's findings and limits: Nearly half of spike-specific TCRs reportedly go after variant regions that carry no mutations. White British donors predominated, females outnumbered males, and clonal diversity was possibly underestimated. Repertoires in all cases were sampled only once the peak T cell response had passed.

This rearrangement joins TRBV7-2 to TRBJ2-7, with D possibly being TRBD1 (6 bases). This clonotype was sampled from an adult in good health. Source: peripheral blood, taken on day 0 of AZD1222 vaccination. Here the CDR3 reads CASSLTAGATYEQYF. CDR3 nucleotide sequence: TGTGCCAGCAGCTTAACGGCAGGGGCTACCTACGAGCAGTACTTC.